What follows describes a single TCR beta chain. Its antigen is still unknown. The CDR3 contains 16 residues. Per germline, CDR1 PRHDT and CDR2 FYEKMQ (reference sequence). The V and J ends lost 4 bases and 0 bases respectively, with 15 bases between them. The authors incorporated unique molecular identifiers into the TCR beta cDNA libraries. Between about 1 and 11 million T cells gave rise to some 450,000 cDNA molecules. Using its own MiXCR run on the PCR reads, TCRdb lists one record per CDR3 protein. The profile shows about 400,000 distinct CDR3 sequences, roughly 36% of them singletons. The data were taken from a study of post-analysis software for immune sequencing data. Study-wide points: About 5 TRBV segments occurring more often in patients than controls included TRBV5-6, TRBV5-1 and TRBV20-1. Same-batch samples co-clustered strongly by F measure. Normalized Chao1 diversity was significantly reduced in patients versus controls.

The chain combines TRBV13 with TRBJ1-1; D uncertain. The sequence was obtained from a girl aged 10 to 17 with multiple sclerosis. Sequenced input: blood. Here the CDR3 DNA reads TGTGCCAGCAGCTCAGCGAAGGGATACCTGAACACTGAAGCTTTCTTT. This sequence encodes CASSSAKGYLNTEAFF.